In this sample, the clone carrying this T cell receptor beta chain turned up a few times. Its target is not known. TCRdb reprocessed the 5' RACE reads with MiXCR, giving one entry per CDR3 protein. The sample carries about 450,000 distinct CDR3 sequences, under 25% recorded once. The germline CDR1 and CDR2 sequences are DFQATT and SNEGSKA (reference sequence). The CDR3 totals 14 residues. V was clipped by 3 bases and J by 9 bases, with 20 bases between them. The data originate from a study of T-cell memory formation after mild COVID-19. Study outcomes and limitations: While clones contracting from day 15 to 85 were balanced between CD4 and CD8, later expanders leaned CD4+. Pre-infection memory held some responding clones, suggesting pre-existing cross-reactive T cells responded.

This clonotype originated in an adult woman who had mild COVID-19 (a few samples of this study predate the infection). Cell type and time point are not known. The specimen was PBMCs or a T cell subset sorted from them (not recorded which). The J gene is TRBJ2-5, the V gene TRBV20-1; possible D gene TRBD2, 6 bases. CDR3 in DNA: TGCAGTGCTAGGTGGATTAGCGGCACGGGGTCCCAGTACTTC. Amino acids: CSARWISGTGSQYF.